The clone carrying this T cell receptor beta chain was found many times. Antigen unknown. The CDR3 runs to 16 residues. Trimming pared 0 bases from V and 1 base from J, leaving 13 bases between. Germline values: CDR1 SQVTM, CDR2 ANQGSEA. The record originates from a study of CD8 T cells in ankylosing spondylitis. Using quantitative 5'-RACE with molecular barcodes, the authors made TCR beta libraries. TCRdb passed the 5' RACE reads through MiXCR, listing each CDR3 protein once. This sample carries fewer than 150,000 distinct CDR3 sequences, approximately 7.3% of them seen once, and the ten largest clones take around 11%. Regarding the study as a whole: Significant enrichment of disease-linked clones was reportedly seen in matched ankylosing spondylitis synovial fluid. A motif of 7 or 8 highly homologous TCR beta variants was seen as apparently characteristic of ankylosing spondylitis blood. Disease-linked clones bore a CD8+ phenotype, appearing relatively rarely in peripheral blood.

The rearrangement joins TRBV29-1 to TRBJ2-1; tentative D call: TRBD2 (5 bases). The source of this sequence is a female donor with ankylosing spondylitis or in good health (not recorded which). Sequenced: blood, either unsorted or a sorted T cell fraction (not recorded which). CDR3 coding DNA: TGCAGCGTTGAAGAGGTCTTCGGGATTTCCTACAATGAGCAGTTCTTC. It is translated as CSVEEVFGISYNEQFF.